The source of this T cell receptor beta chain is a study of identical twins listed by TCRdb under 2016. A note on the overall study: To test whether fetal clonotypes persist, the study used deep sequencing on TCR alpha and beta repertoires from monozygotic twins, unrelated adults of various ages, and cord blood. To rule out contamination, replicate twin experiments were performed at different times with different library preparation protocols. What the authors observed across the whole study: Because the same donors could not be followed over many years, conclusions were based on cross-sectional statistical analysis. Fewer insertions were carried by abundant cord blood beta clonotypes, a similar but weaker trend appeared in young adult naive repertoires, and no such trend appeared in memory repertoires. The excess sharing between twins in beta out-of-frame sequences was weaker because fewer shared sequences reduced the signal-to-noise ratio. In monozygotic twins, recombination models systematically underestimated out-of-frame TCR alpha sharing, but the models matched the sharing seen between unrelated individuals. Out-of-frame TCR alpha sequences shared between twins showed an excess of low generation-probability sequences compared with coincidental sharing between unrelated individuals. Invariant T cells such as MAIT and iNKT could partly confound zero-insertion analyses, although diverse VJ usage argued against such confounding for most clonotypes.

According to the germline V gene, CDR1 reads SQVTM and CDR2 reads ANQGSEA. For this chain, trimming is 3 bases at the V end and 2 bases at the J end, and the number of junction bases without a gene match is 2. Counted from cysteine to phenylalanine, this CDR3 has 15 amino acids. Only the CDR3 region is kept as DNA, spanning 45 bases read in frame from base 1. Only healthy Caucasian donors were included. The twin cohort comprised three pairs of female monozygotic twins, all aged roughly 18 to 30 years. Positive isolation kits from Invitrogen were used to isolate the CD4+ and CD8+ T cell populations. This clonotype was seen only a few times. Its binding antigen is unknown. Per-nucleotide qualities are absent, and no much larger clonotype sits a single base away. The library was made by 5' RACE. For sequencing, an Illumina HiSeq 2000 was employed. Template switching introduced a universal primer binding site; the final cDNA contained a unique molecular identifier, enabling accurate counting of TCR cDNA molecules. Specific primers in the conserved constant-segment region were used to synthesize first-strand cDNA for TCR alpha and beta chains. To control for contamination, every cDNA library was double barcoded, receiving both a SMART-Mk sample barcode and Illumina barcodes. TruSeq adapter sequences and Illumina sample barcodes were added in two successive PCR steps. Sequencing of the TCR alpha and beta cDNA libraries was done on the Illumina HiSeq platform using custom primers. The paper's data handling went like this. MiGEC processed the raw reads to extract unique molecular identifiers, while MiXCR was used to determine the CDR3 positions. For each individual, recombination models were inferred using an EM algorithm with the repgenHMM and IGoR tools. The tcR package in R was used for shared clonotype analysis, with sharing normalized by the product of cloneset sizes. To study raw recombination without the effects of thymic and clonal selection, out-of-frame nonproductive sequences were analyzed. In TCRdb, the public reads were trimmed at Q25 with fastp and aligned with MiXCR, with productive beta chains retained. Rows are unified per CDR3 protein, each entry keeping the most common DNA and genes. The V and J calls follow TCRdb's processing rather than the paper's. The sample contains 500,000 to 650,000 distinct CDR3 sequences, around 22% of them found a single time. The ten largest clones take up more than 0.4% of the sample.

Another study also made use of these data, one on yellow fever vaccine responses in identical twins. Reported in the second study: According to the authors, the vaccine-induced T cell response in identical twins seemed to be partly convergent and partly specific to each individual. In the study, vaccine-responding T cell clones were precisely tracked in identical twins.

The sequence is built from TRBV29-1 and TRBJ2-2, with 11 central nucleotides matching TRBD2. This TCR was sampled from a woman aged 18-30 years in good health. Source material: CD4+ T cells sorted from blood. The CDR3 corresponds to CSVEGLAANTGELFF. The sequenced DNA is TGCAGCGTTGAGGGACTAGCGGCAAACACCGGGGAGCTGTTTTTT.